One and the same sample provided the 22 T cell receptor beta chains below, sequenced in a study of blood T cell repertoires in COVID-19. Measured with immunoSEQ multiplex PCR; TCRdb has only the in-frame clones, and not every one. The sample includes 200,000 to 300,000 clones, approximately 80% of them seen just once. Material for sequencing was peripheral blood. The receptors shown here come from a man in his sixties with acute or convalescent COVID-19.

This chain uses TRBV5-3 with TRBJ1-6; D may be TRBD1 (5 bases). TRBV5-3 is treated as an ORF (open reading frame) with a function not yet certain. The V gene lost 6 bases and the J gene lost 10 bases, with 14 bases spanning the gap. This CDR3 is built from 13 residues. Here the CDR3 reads CARKLCRVSPLHF. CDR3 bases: TGTGCCAGAAAACTTTGCAGGGTATCACCCCTCCACTTT.

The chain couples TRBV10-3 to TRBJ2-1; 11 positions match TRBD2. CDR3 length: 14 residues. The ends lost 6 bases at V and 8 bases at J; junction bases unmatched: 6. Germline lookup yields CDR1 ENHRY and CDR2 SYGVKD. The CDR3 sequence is CAIRTGTSGDEQFF. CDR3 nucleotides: TGTGCCATCAGAACCGGGACTAGCGGCGATGAGCAGTTCTTC.

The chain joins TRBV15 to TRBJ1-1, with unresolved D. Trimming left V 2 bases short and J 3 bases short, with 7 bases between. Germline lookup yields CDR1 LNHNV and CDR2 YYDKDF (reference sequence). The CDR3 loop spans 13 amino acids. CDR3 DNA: TGTGCCACCAGCAGAAACGGGGACACTGAAGCTTTCTTT. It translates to CATSRNGDTEAFF.

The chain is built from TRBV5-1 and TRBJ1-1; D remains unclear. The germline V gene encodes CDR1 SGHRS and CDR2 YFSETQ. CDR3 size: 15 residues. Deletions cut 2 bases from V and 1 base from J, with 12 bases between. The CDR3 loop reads CASSLFPRQNTEAFF. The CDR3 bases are TGCGCCAGCAGCTTATTCCCCAGGCAGAACACTGAAGCTTTCTTT.

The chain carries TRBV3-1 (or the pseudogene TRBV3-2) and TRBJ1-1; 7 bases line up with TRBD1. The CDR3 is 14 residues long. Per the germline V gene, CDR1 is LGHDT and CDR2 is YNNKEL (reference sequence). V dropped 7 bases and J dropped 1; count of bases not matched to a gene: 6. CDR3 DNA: TGTGCCAGCACCTACAGGGGTAGGAACACTGAAGCTTTCTTT. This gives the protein CASTYRGRNTEAFF.

CDR3 in amino acids: CASSVTSGRGGEQFF. The DNA of the CDR3 is TGTGCCAGTAGTGTAACTAGCGGGAGGGGCGGTGAGCAGTTCTTC. The J gene is TRBJ2-1, the V gene TRBV19; TRBD2 agrees at 13 bases. J lost 9 bases, V lost 5 bases, and 7 bases had no gene match. In germline, CDR1 is LNHDA, CDR2 SQIVND (reference sequence). The CDR3 spans 15 residues.

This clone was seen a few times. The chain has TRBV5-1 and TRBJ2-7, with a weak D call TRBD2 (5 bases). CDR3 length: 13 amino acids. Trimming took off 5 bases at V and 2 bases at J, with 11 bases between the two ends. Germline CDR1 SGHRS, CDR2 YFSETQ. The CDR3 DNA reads TGCGCCAGCAGGGGTAGCGCCACCTACGAGCAGTACTTC. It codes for CASRGSATYEQYF. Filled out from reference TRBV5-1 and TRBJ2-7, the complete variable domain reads KAGVTQTPRYLIKTRGQQVTLSCSPISGHRSVSWYQQTPGQGLQFLFEYFSETQRNKGNFPGRFSGRQFSNSRSEMNVSTLELGDSALYLCASRGSATYEQYFGPGTRLTVT.

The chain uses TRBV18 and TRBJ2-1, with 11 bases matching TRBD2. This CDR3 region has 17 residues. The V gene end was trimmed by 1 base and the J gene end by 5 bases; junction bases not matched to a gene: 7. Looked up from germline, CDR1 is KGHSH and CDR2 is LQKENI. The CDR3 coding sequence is TGTGCCAGCTCACCACTGGAAGGGACTAGCGGTAACAATGAGCAGTTCTTC. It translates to CASSPLEGTSGNNEQFF.

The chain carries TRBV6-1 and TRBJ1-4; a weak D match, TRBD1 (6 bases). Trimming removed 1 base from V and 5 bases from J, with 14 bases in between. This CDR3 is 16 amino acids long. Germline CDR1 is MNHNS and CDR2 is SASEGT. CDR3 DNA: TGTGCCAGCAGTGAAGGTCAGACGGGGGGCAATGAAAAACTGTTTTTT. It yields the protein CASSEGQTGGNEKLFF.

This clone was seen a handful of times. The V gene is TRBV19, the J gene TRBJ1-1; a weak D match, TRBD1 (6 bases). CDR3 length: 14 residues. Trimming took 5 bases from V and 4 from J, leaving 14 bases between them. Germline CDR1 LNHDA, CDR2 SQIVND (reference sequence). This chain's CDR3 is CASSLLGHTTEAFF. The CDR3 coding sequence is TGTGCCAGTAGTTTATTGGGACATACCACTGAAGCTTTCTTT.

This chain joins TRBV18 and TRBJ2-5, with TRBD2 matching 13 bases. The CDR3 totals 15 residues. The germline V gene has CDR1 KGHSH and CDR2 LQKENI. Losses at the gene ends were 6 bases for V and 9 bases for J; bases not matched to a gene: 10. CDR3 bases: TGTGCCAGCTCGCCTTCACTAGCGGGAGGGCCCTCCCAGTACTTC. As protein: CASSPSLAGGPSQYF.

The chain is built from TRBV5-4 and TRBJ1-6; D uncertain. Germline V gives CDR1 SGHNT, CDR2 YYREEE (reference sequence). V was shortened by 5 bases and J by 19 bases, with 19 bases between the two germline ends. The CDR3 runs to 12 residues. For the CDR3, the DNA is TGTGCCAGCAGTTTGCCGGGATCTCAGGCACACTTT. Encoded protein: CASSLPGSQAHF.

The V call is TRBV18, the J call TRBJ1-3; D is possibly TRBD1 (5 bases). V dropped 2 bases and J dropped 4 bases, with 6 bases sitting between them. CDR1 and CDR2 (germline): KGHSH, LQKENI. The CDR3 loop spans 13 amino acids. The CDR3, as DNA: TGTGCCAGCTCACCAGGGGCGGGAAACACCATATATTTT. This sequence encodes CASSPGAGNTIYF.

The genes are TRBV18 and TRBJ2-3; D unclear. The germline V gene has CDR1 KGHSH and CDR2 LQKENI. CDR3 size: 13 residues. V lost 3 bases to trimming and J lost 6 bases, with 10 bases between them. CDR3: CASSPPGSDTQYF. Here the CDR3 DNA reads TGTGCCAGCTCACCGCCCGGGTCCGATACGCAGTATTTT.

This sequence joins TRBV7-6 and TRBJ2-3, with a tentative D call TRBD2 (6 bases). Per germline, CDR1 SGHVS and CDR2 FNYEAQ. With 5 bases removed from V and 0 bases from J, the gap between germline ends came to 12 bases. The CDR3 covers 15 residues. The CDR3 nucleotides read TGTGCCAGCAGCGGGGGGACTTTTAGCACAGATACGCAGTATTTT. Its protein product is CASSGGTFSTDTQYF.

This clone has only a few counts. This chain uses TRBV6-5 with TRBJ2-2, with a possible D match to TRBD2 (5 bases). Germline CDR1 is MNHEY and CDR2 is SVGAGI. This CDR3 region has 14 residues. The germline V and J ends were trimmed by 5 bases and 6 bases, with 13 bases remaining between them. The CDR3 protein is CASSLRGIAGELFF. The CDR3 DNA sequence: TGTGCCAGCAGTCTACGAGGGATAGCCGGGGAGCTGTTTTTT.

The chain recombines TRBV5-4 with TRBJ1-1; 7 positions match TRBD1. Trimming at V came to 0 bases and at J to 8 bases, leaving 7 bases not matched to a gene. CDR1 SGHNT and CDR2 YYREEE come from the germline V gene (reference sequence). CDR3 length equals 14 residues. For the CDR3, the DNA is TGTGCCAGCAGCTTGGAACAGGGGAAATCCGAAGCTTTCTTT. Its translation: CASSLEQGKSEAFF.

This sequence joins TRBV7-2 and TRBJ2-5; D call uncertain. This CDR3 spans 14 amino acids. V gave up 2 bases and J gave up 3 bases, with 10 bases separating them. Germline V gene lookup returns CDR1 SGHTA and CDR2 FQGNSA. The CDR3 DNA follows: TGTGCCAGCAGCTTACAGTCTGCAAAAGAGACCCAGTACTTC. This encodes CASSLQSAKETQYF.

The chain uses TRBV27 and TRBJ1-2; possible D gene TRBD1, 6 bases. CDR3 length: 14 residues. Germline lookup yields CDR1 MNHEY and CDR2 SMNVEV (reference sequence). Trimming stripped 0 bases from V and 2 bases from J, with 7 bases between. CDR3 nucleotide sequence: TGTGCCAGCAGTTTATCGGGGACAAACTATGGCTACACCTTC. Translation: CASSLSGTNYGYTF.

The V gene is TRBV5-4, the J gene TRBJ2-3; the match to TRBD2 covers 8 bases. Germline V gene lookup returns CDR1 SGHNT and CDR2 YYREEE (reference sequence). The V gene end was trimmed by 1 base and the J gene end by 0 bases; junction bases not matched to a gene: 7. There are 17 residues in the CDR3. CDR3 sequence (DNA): TGTGCCAGCAGCTTGCGGGCGGGGGGACCTAGCACAGATACGCAGTATTTT. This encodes CASSLRAGGPSTDTQYF.

This chain's CDR3 is CASSRTDKNYGYTF. The DNA of the CDR3 is TGTGCCAGCAGTCGGACAGATAAGAACTATGGCTACACCTTC. The gene calls are TRBV6-5 and TRBJ1-2; possible D gene TRBD1, 6 bases. The CDR3 contains 14 residues. Germline V CDR1 and CDR2: MNHEY, SVGAGI. The ends were cut back, 5 bases at V and 2 bases at J, with 12 bases in the middle.

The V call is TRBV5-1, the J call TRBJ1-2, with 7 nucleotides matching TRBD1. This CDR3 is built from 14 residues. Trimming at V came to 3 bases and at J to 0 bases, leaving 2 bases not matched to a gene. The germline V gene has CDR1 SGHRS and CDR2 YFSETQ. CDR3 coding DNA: TGCGCCAGCAGCTGGGGACAGACTAACTATGGCTACACCTTC. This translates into CASSWGQTNYGYTF.